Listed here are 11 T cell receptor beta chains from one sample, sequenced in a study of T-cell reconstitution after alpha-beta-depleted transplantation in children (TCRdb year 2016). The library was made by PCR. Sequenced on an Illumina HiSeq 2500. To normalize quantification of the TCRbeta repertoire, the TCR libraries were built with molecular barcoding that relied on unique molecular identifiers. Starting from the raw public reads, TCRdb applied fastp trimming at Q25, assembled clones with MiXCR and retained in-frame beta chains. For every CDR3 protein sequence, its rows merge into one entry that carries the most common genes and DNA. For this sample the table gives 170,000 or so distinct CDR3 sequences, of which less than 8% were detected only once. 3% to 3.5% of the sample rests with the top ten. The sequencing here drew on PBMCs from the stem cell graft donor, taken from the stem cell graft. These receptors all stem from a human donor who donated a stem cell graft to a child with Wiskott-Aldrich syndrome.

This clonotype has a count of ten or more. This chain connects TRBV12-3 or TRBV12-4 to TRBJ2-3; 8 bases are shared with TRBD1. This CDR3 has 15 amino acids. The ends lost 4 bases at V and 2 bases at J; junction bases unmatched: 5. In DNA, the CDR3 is TGTGCCAGCAGTTACGGACAGGGTCCCACAGATACGCAGTATTTT. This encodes CASSYGQGPTDTQYF.

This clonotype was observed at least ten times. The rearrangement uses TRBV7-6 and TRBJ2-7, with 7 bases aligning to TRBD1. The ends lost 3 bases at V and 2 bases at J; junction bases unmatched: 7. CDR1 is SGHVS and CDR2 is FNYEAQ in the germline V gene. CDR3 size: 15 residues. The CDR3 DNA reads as TGTGCCAGCAGCTTTAGGGGGCGAGGTCCCTACGAGCAGTACTTC. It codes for CASSFRGRGPYEQYF. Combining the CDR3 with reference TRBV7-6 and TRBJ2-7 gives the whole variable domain GAGVSQSPRYKVTKRGQDVALRCDPISGHVSLYWYRQALGQGPEFLTYFNYEAQQDKSGLPNDRFSAERPEGSISTLTIQRTEQRDSAMYRCASSFRGRGPYEQYFGPGTRLTVT.

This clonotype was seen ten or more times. The CDR3 loop reads CSAGAAGGGGGTYEQYF. The CDR3 bases are TGCAGTGCTGGCGCGGCCGGGGGAGGGGGCGGAACCTACGAGCAGTACTTC. The V gene is TRBV20-1, the J gene TRBJ2-7; D is tentatively TRBD1 or TRBD2 (7 bases each). CDR3 length: 17 residues. Germline CDR1 is DFQATT and CDR2 is SNEGSKA (reference sequence). V dropped 5 bases and J dropped 2 bases, with 25 bases sitting between them.

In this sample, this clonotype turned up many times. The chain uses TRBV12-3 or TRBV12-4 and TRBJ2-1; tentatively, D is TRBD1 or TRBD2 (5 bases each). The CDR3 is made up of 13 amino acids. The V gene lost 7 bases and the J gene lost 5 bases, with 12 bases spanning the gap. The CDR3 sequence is CASIRDPNNEQFF. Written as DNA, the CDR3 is TGTGCCAGCATCCGGGACCCTAACAATGAGCAGTTCTTC.

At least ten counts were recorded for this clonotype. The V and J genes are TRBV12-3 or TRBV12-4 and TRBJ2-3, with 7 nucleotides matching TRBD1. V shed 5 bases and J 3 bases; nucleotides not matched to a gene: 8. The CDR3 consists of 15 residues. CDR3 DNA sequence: TGTGCCAGCAGTCGCCTTGACAGGGCTACAGATACGCAGTATTTT. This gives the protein CASSRLDRATDTQYF.

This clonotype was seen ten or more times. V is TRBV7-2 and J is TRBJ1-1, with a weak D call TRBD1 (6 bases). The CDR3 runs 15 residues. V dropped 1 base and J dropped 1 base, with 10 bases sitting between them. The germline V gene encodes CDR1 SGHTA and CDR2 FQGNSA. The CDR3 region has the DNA TGTGCCAGCAGCTTAGAGGCGGGACAGAACACTGAAGCTTTCTTT. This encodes CASSLEAGQNTEAFF.

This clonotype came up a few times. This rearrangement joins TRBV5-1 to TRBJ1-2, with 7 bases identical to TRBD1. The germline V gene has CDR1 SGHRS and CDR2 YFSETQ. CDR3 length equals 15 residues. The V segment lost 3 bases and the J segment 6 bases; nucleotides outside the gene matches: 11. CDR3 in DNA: TGCGCCAGCAGCTCTTACCTACAGGGGAGAGATGGCTACACCTTC. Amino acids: CASSSYLQGRDGYTF.

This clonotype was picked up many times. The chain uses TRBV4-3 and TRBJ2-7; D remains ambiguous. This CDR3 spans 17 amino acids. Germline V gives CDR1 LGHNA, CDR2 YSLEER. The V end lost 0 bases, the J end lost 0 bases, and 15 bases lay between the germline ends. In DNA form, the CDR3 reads TGCGCCAGCAGCCAAGAGAAAAACTTCCATTTCTCCTACGAGCAGTACTTC. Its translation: CASSQEKNFHFSYEQYF.

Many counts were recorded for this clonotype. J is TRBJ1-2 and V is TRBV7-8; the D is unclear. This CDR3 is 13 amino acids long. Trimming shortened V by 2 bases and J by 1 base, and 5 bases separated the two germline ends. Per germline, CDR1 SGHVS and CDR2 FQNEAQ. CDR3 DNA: TGTGCCAGCAGCTTAACGGATAACTATGGCTACACCTTC. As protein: CASSLTDNYGYTF.

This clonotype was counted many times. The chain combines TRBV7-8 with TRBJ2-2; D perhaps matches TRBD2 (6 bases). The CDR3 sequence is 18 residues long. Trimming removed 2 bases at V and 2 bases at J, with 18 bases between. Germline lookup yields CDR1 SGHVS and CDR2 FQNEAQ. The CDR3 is CASSLLMGGGPNTGELFF. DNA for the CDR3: TGTGCCAGCAGCTTATTAATGGGGGGAGGCCCCAACACCGGGGAGCTGTTTTTT.

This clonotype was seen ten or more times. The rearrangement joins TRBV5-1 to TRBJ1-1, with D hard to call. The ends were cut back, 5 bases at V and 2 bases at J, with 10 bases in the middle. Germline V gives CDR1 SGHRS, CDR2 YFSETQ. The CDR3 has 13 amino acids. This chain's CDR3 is CASRPASNTEAFF. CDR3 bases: TGCGCCAGCAGGCCGGCGTCCAACACTGAAGCTTTCTTT.